This TCR beta chain derives from a study of lymphopenia after photon versus proton radiotherapy. Study outcomes and limitations: Oligoclonal CD8+ Temra expansion after nadir drove photon patients' diversity drop. A bigger post-nadir fall in TCR diversity correlated inversely with survival time in deceased patients.

CDR1 and CDR2 from the germline V gene are MRHNA and SNTAGT. The CDR3 covers 14 residues. The trim removed 11 bases at V and 7 bases at J, leaving 13 bases unmatched. Points on this clone: The antigen is unknown.

Produced via immunoSEQ multiplex PCR; TCRdb's table is partial and in-frame only. Of 35,000 to 40,000 clones in the sample, approximately 81% were seen once. The TCR sequence derives from a man in his forties or fifties with gastric cancer. The chain links TRBV6-4 to TRBJ2-1; 8 bases match TRBD2. The sample was peripheral blood, taken from a patient treated with photon-based radiotherapy. DNA of the CDR3: TGTGCCGAGGTCAGCGGGAGCCGGGGGAATGAGCAGTTCTTC. It is translated as CAEVSGSRGNEQFF.